The 18 T cell receptor beta chains listed next were all sequenced from one sample in a study of T-cell memory formation after mild COVID-19 (TCRdb year 2021). Library preparation used 5' RACE. These reads were obtained on an Illumina NovaSeq 6000. The raw public data were reprocessed by TCRdb itself: fastp quality trimming at Q25, MiXCR clonotype calling, in-frame beta chains only. Rows merge per CDR3 protein into single entries with the most common DNA and genes. Recorded for this sample are a few hundred thousand distinct CDR3 sequences; 28% of them occurred a single time. The ten largest clones add up to roughly 13% of the sample. Input material: PBMCs or a T cell subset sorted from them (not recorded which). Receptors were obtained from an adult woman who had mild COVID-19 (a few samples of this study predate the infection). The sample titles of this study are shuffled in the database, so cell type and time point are left out; the donor was told from shared clones.

DNA for the CDR3: TGTGCCACCAGCAGAGATGCCCGCCCGGGTCGGGGGACCGTAGAGCAGTACTTC. Residues: CATSRDARPGRGTVEQYF. The chain uses TRBV15 and TRBJ2-7; perhaps TRBD2 as D (6 bases). This CDR3 is built from 18 residues. The germline gives CDR1 LNHNV, CDR2 YYDKDF (reference sequence). V lost 0 bases, J lost 7 bases, and 25 bases lay in between.

This clonotype was counted ten times or more. This chain connects TRBV4-3 to TRBJ2-3, with D tentatively TRBD2 (6 bases). CDR3 length: 16 amino acids. Looked up from germline, CDR1 is LGHNA and CDR2 is YSLEER. Trimming shortened V by 1 base and J by 0 bases, and 11 bases separated the two germline ends. The CDR3 here is CASSQGLAFSTDTQYF. CDR3 coding DNA: TGCGCCAGCAGCCAAGGGCTAGCGTTTAGCACAGATACGCAGTATTTT.

This chain links TRBV6-2 or TRBV6-3 with TRBJ2-6, with 10 bases matching TRBD1. Germline loops: CDR1 MNHEY, CDR2 SVGEGT. This CDR3 comprises 16 residues. Losses at the gene ends were 7 bases for V and 9 bases for J; bases not matched to a gene: 12. The CDR3 protein is CASNLDRGLRNNVLTF. The CDR3 nucleotides are TGTGCCAGCAACCTCGACAGGGGGCTTAGGAACAACGTCCTGACTTTC.

This chain links TRBV11-3 with TRBJ2-2; D is uncertain. The V gene lost 2 bases and the J gene lost 1 base, with 5 bases spanning the gap. Germline values: CDR1 SGHNT, CDR2 YENEEA. The CDR3 sequence is 14 residues long. CDR3 in DNA: TGTGCCAGCAGCTTAAACGGGAACACCGGGGAGCTGTTTTTT. This translates into CASSLNGNTGELFF.

The chain is built from TRBV4-1 and TRBJ2-6; D gene ambiguous. The CDR3 runs to 15 residues. CDR1 MGHRA and CDR2 YSYEKL come from the germline V gene. Trimming took off 0 bases at V and 2 bases at J, with 5 bases between the two ends. For the CDR3, the DNA is TGCGCCAGCAGCCAAGAGTGGGCTGGGGCCAACGTCCTGACTTTC. This translates into CASSQEWAGANVLTF.

This clonotype was seen a few times. CDR3 in amino acids: CAISYSTDTQYF. CDR3 DNA: TGTGCCATCAGTTATAGCACAGATACGCAGTATTTT. The rearrangement links TRBV10-3 to TRBJ2-3; D call uncertain. Trimming cost V 5 bases and J 0 bases, with 3 bases left between them. CDR3 length: 12 residues. The germline V gene encodes CDR1 ENHRY and CDR2 SYGVKD.

The rearrangement links TRBV5-6 to TRBJ2-3; D is unclear. Between the trimmed V and J ends, which lost 1 base and 0 bases, there was a span of 9 bases. The V gene's germline CDR1 is SGHDT and CDR2 YYEEEE. The CDR3 totals 15 residues. The CDR3 DNA sequence: TGTGCCAGCAGCTTGAGTCAGATAAGCACAGATACGCAGTATTTT. Encoded protein: CASSLSQISTDTQYF.

The chain has TRBV7-6 and TRBJ2-7, with TRBD1 matching 7 bases. CDR1 and CDR2 from the germline V gene are SGHVS and FNYEAQ. This CDR3 has 15 amino acids. V lost 4 bases and J lost 2; bases outside the gene matches: 8. CDR3 nucleotide sequence: TGTGCCAGCAGCTACCGGACAGGAGGAACCTACGAGCAGTACTTC. Translated: CASSYRTGGTYEQYF.

This clonotype came up a few times. This chain connects TRBV13 to TRBJ2-2, with TRBD2 as a possible D gene (6 bases). The CDR3 consists of 16 residues. Germline V lookup: CDR1 PRHDT, CDR2 FYEKMQ (reference sequence). V was pared by 2 bases and J by 7 bases, with 17 bases between. This CDR3 is CASSLLWREEIGELFF. The CDR3 DNA reads as TGTGCCAGCAGCTTATTGTGGAGGGAGGAAATCGGGGAGCTGTTTTTT.

This clonotype has more than one count but fewer than ten. The rearrangement uses TRBV6-2 or TRBV6-3 and TRBJ2-1, with 7 bases matching TRBD2. Germline values: CDR1 MNHEY, CDR2 SVGEGT. CDR3 length: 13 amino acids. Losses at the gene ends were 3 bases for V and 10 bases for J; bases not matched to a gene: 6. Here the CDR3 DNA reads TGTGCCAGCAGTTATCTTCGACTAGCAGAGCAGTTCTTC. Residues: CASSYLRLAEQFF.

This chain connects TRBV11-2 to TRBJ2-7; 10 bases are shared with TRBD2. Trimming at V came to 5 bases and at J to 5 bases, leaving 12 bases not matched to a gene. CDR1 is SGHAT, CDR2 FQNNGV, per germline. The CDR3 runs to 16 residues. The CDR3 DNA reads as TGTGCCAGCAGCCCCCGGCTAGCGGGAGATGGGGACGAGCAGTACTTC. It codes for CASSPRLAGDGDEQYF.

This clonotype turned up a few times. The CDR3 region has the DNA TGTGCCACCAGTGTTGGGGGTTCGCGCGATGAGCAGTTCTTC. Protein product: CATSVGGSRDEQFF. The V and J genes are TRBV24-1 and TRBJ2-1; the D gene could be TRBD1 or TRBD2 (5 bases each). This CDR3 is 14 amino acids long. Germline V lookup: CDR1 KGHDR, CDR2 SFDVKD. V lost 5 bases to trimming and J lost 8 bases, with 15 bases between them.

J is TRBJ2-4 and V is TRBV25-1; maybe TRBD1 (6 bases). The CDR3 contains 16 residues. Germline values: CDR1 MGHDK, CDR2 SYGVNS. The V end lost 1 base, the J end lost 2 bases, and 12 bases lay between the germline ends. The CDR3, as DNA: TGTGCCAGCAGTGAATCCCAACAGGGCACCAAAAACATTCAGTACTTC. Its protein is CASSESQQGTKNIQYF.

V and J are TRBV4-3 and TRBJ2-2; 8 nucleotides line up with TRBD2. Trimming removed 4 bases from V and 6 bases from J; junction bases left unmatched: 13. This CDR3 has 17 amino acids. Looked up from germline, CDR1 is LGHNA and CDR2 is YSLEER. The CDR3 sequence is CASSPREGREIPGELFF. The CDR3 DNA is TGCGCCAGCAGCCCCCGGGAGGGGCGGGAGATCCCCGGGGAGCTGTTTTTT.

The sample holds a few counts of this clonotype. V gene TRBV6-5 combines with J gene TRBJ1-5; TRBD1 matches at 8 bases. V dropped 0 bases and J dropped 7; count of bases not matched to a gene: 14. The germline CDR1 and CDR2 sequences are MNHEY and SVGAGI. This CDR3 comprises 18 residues. As DNA, the CDR3 is TGTGCCAGCAGTTACTCGTCTCCGGGGCAGGGGGCGGGACAGCCCCAGCATTTT. Its protein is CASSYSSPGQGAGQPQHF.

V and J are TRBV27 and TRBJ2-7; a weak D match, TRBD2 (5 bases). With 7 bases removed from V and 6 bases from J, the gap between germline ends came to 13 bases. Germline CDR1 is MNHEY and CDR2 is SMNVEV (reference sequence). The CDR3 is made up of 12 amino acids. The CDR3 sequence: CASTEDSAEQYF. The CDR3 bases are TGTGCCAGCACCGAGGACTCCGCCGAGCAGTACTTC.

This clonotype was seen a few times. This sequence joins TRBV6-5 and TRBJ2-2; 12 bases agree with TRBD2. From germline, CDR1 is MNHEY and CDR2 SVGAGI. Trimming at V came to 2 bases and at J to 0 bases, leaving 4 bases not matched to a gene. The CDR3 runs to 18 residues. Here the CDR3 DNA reads TGTGCCAGCAGTTACCGGACTAGCGGGGCAACGAACACCGGGGAGCTGTTTTTT. Residues: CASSYRTSGATNTGELFF.

The V call is TRBV7-8, the J call TRBJ2-1; D might be TRBD1 or TRBD2, each matching 5 bases. Looked up from germline, CDR1 is SGHVS and CDR2 is FQNEAQ. The V end lost 7 bases, the J end lost 6 bases, and 22 bases lay between the germline ends. The CDR3 contains 16 residues. The CDR3 here is CASKGSGSRWANEQFF. The DNA of the CDR3 is TGTGCCAGCAAGGGGTCGGGAAGCCGTTGGGCCAATGAGCAGTTCTTC.